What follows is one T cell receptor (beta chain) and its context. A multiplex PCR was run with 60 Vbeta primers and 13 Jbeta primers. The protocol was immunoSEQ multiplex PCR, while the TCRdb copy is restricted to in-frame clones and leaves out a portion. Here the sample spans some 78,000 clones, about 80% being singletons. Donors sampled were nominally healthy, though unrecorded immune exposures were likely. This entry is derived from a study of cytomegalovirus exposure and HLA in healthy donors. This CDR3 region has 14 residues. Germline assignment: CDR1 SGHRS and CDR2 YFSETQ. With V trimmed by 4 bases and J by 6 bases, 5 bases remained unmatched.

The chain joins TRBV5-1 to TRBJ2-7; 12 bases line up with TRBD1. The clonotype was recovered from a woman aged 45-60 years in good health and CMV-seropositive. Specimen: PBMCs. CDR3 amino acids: CASSPGTGGVEQYV. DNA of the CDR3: TGCGCCAGCAGCCCCGGGACAGGGGGCGTCGAGCAGTACGTC.